Listed below are T cell receptor beta chains from one sample, sequenced in a study of CD8 T cells in ankylosing spondylitis. Each CDR3 protein gets one entry after TCRdb re-called the 5' RACE reads with MiXCR. The sample contains just over 150,000 distinct CDR3 sequences, around 19% of which appear only once. Sequencing was carried out using blood, either unsorted or a sorted T cell fraction (not recorded which). Receptors originate from a male donor with ankylosing spondylitis or in good health (not recorded which). The CDR3 runs from the conserved cysteine through the conserved F or W. Size values are once, few and many counts, or a class for expanded clones, and some rows have none.

v_call,clone_size,cdr3_aa
TRBV4-2,many,CASSQEMASLTGELFF
TRBV5-1,few,CASSYPGGGANTEAFF
TRBV7-9,NA,CASSNSGTEIYEQYF
TRBV7-2,NA,CASSSAVPYEQYF
TRBV28,few,CASRSQDNSGANVLTF
TRBV20-1,many,CSASSYLRGDEQFF
TRBV7-2,NA,CASSNSGDSYTF
TRBV20-1,many,CSASIQVEQYF
TRBV20-1,many,CSASTGPDYGYTF
TRBV20-1,many,CSARQGALGYEQYF
TRBV5-1,many,CASSQGLVTDTQYF
TRBV5-1,NA,CASSLEGETYNEQFF
TRBV6-4,NA,CASSGRVGSNTGELFF
TRBV5-1,many,CASSSTSGTSVNTGELFF
TRBV24-1,NA,CATSDLNEQFF
TRBV5-1,many,CARNGGKIYEQYF
TRBV5-6,NA,CASSSPPRTDPGETQYF
TRBV29-1,many,CSVEKSGDYYGYTF
TRBV5-1,few,CASSQPSNEQFF
TRBV12-3/TRBV12-4,many,CASTSTDTQYF
TRBV20-1,many,CSAYTLNYGYTF
TRBV12-3/TRBV12-4,many,CASSFGVQPQHF
TRBV6-5,NA,CASGQGAQYF
TRBV5-1,many,CASSFSGDTYEQYF
TRBV12-3/TRBV12-4,many,CASSFSVGTEQETQYF
TRBV29-1,few,CSVEGPGNYGYTF
TRBV29-1,many,CSVEYRAVDTQYF
TRBV23-1,many,CAGKDYNEQFF
TRBV2,many,CASRTQNTGELFF
TRBV3-1,few,CASSRTGVGEQYF
TRBV27,NA,CASLRLAGYNEQFF
TRBV28,many,CASSFGNTGELFF
TRBV2,NA,CASSERAGGMNTEAFF
TRBV28,few,CASSSGGTGGWTEAFF